This is a list of T cell receptor beta chains from one sample in a study of cytotoxic CD8 clonotypes in ibrutinib-treated CLL. Assay used: immunoSEQ multiplex PCR; TCRdb lists only in-frame clones, some missing. The table has 50,000 to 65,000 clones, about 72% seen once. Material: PBMCs, obtained after 12 months of ibrutinib treatment. These receptor sequences come from a human donor with chronic lymphocytic leukemia. The CDR3 runs from the conserved cysteine through the conserved F or W. The D gene is left open where the match is weak. The size of a clone is reported for some rows only, either as once, few or many, or as a class for expanded clones.

clone_size	d_call	v_call	j_call	cdr3_nt	cdr3_aa
few	TRBD2	TRBV15	TRBJ2-5	TGTGCCACCAGCAGACCTAGCGGGAGTCGTGAGACCCAGTACTTC	CATSRPSGSRETQYF
once	TRBD1	TRBV6-1	TRBJ1-2	TGTGCCAGCAGTCAGACAGGGCTCTATGGCTACACCTTC	CASSQTGLYGYTF
.	.	TRBV7-2	TRBJ2-7	TGTGCCAGCAGCCCCCAGGGAAGTACCTACGAGCAGTACTTC	CASSPQGSTYEQYF
.	.	TRBV2	TRBJ1-2	TGTGCCACCTGGGGGGGCGCGGATGGCTACACCTTC	CATWGGADGYTF
.	.	TRBV19	TRBJ2-5	TGTGCCAGTAGTATGTCGCGGGAGACCCAGTACTTC	CASSMSRETQYF
.	TRBD2	TRBV5-1	TRBJ2-2	TGCGCCAGCAGCTTGGATGGCGGGAGGGCCCCCGGGGAGCTGTTTTTT	CASSLDGGRAPGELFF
.	.	TRBV6-5	TRBJ2-7	TGTGCCAGCAGCAAGGCAGCCTCCTACGAGCAGTACTTC	CASSKAASYEQYF
.	TRBD2	TRBV6-5	TRBJ2-7	TGTGCCAGCGGGTCCGGGGGGATCGAGCAGTACTTC	CASGSGGIEQYF
few	.	TRBV28	TRBJ1-4	TGTGCCAGCAGCATTAAATACACAGTCAAGCTGTTTTTT	CASSIKYTVKLFF
once	.	TRBV2	TRBJ2-7	TGTGCCAGCAGAGTGACAGGAGGTTCCTACGAGCAGTACTTC	CASRVTGGSYEQYF
.	TRBD2	TRBV5-1	TRBJ2-7	TGCGCCAGCAGCTTGGGAGCGGGAGGGCTGACTTACGAGCAGTACTTC	CASSLGAGGLTYEQYF
.	.	TRBV2	TRBJ1-6	TGTGCCAGCAGGCGGGACTATGCTGGTTCACCCCTCCACTTT	CASRRDYAGSPLHF
few	TRBD2	TRBV5-1	TRBJ2-7	TGCGCCAGCAGCTCCGGGACTAGCTACGAGCAGTACTTC	CASSSGTSYEQYF
.	.	TRBV27	TRBJ1-4	TGTGCCAGCCTAGGTAATGAAAAACTGTTTTTT	CASLGNEKLFF
many	TRBD2	TRBV29-1	TRBJ2-1	TGCAGCGTTCCGGGACTAGCGGGATCTGGAAGTAAGCGGACCTACAATGAGCAGTTCTTC	CSVPGLAGSGSKRTYNEQFF
.	.	TRBV2	TRBJ1-5	TGTGCCAGCAACGAACAGGGAAACAATCAGCCCCAGCATTTT	CASNEQGNNQPQHF
.	.	TRBV27	TRBJ2-7	TGTGCCAGCTTCTCCGTACAGGGACTACCATACCCTCGCTACGAGCAGTACTTC	CASFSVQGLPYPRYEQYF